This entry describes one T cell receptor beta chain. The antigen remains undetermined. Germline-derived CDR1 and CDR2 are MDHEN and SYDVKM. The CDR3 runs to 19 residues. V lost 5 bases to trimming and J lost 5 bases; unmatched junction nucleotides: 16. The sample originates from a study of T cell repertoires in cytomegalovirus infection. At the level of the study: Epitope selection comprised recently identified HLA-C-restricted CMV epitopes and well-studied HLA-B-restricted CMV epitopes. Public signatures in TCR beta pointed to CMV infection and matching HLA type. Study results and caveats: Clonotype analysis showed dominance of the ex vivo response by HLA-C-restricted CMV-specific TCR beta clonotypes. Individuals carrying CMV plus the relevant HLA were identified by cumulative frequency of public TCR beta families.

MiXCR, run by TCRdb on the reads, gives a single entry per CDR3 protein. Among more than 300,000 distinct CDR3 sequences listed, roughly 34% were seen once. The starting material was cultured PBMCs, obtained from culture after CMV antigen stimulation. The J gene is TRBJ2-2, the V gene TRBV28; 11 nucleotides agree with TRBD2. The TCR was taken from a human donor in good health (CMV status not recorded). Some clones in this sample may be carry-over from other donors' samples. The DNA of the CDR3 is TGTGCCAGCAGTCTACCTCCTACTAGCGGGAGCGGATGGACCGGGGAGCTGTTTTTT. It specifies CASSLPPTSGSGWTGELFF.